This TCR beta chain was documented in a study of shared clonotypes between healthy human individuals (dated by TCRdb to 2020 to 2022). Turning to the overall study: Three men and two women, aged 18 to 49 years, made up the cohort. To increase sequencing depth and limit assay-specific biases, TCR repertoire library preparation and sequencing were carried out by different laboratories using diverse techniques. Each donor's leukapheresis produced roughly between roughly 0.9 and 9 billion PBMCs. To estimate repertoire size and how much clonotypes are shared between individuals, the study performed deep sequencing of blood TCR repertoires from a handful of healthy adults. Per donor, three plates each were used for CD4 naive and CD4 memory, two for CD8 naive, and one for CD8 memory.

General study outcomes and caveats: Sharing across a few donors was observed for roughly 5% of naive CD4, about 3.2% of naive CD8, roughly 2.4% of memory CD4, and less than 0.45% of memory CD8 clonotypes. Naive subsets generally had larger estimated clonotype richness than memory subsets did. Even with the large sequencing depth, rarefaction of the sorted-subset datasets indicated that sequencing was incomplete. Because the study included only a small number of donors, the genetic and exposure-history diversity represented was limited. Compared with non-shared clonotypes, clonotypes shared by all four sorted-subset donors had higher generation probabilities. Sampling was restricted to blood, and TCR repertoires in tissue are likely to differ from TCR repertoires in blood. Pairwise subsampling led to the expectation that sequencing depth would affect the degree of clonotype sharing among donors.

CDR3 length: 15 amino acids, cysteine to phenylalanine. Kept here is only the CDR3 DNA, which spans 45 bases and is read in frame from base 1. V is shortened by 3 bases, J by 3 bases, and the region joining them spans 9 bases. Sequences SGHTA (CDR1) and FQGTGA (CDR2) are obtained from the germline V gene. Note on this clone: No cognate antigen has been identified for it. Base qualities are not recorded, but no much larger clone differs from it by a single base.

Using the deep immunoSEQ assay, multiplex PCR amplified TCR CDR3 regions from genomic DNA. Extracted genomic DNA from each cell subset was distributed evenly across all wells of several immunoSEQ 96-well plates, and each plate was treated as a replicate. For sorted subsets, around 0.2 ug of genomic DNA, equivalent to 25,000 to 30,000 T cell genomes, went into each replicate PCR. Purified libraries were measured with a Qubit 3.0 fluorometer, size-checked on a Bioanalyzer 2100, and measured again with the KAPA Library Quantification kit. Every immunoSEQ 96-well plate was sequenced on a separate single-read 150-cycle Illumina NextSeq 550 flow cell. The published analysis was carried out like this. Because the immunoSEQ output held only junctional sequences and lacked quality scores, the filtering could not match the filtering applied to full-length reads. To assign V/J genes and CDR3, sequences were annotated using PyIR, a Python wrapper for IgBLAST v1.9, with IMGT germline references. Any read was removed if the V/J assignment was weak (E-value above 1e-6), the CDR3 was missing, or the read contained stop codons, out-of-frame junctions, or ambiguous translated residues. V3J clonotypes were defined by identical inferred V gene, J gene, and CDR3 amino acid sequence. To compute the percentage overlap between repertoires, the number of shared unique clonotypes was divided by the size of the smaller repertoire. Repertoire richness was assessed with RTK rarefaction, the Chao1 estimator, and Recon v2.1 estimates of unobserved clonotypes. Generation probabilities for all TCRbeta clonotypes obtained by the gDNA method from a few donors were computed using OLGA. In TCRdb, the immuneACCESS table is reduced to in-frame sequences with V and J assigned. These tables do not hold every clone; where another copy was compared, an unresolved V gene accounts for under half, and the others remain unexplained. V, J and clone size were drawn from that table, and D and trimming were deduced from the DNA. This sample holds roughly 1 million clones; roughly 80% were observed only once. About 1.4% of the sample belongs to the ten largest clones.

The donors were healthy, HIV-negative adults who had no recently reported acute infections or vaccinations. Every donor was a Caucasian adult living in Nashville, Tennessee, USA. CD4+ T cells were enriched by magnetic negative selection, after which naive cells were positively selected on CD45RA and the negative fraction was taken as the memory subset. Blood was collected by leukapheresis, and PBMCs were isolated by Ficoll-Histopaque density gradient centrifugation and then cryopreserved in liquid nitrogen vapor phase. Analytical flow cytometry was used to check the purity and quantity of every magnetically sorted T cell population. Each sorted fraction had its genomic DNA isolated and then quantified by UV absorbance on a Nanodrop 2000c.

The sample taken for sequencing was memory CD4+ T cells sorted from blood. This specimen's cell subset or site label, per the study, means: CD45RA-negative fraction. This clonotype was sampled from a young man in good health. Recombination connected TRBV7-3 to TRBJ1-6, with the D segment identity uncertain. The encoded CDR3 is CASSFGEGYNSPLHF. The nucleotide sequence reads TGTGCCAGCAGCTTTGGGGAGGGCTATAATTCACCCCTCCACTTT.